This T cell receptor beta chain was identified in a study of control samples from healthy donors and cancer patients. Here immunoSEQ multiplex PCR was the method, and the copy in TCRdb shows in-frame clones only, minus some. The sample has 150,000 to 200,000 clones; just over 90% are singletons. The CDR3 is 14 residues long. Germline V gene lookup returns CDR1 SGHRS and CDR2 YFSETQ. The trim removed 4 bases at V and 7 bases at J, leaving 9 bases unmatched. Sequencing was carried out using blood. This clonotype was sampled from a man younger than 40 in good health. This chain uses TRBV5-1 with TRBJ1-2, with TRBD1 matching over 8 bases. In DNA, the CDR3 is TGCGCCAGCAGCCAAGCACAGGGGGAAGGTGGCTACACCTTC. It is translated as CASSQAQGEGGYTF.